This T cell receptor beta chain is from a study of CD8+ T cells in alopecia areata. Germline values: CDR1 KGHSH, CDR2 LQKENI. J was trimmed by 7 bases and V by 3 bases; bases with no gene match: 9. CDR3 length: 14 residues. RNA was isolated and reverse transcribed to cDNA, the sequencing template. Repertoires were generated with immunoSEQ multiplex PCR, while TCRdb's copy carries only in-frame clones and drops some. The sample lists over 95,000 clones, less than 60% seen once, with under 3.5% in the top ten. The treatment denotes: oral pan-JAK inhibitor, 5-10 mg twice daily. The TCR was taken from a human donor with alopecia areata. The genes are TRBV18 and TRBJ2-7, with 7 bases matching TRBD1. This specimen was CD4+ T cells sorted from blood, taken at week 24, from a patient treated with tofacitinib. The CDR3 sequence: CASSPSTGSREQYF. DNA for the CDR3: TGTGCCAGCTCACCTTCGACAGGGTCCAGGGAGCAGTACTTC.